The present T cell receptor beta chain was sequenced within a study of T-cell reconstitution after alpha-beta-depleted transplantation in children. TCRbeta library construction was performed incorporating unique molecular identifiers. From the PCR reads, TCRdb called clonotypes with MiXCR, one entry per CDR3 protein. The data hold 200,000 to 300,000 distinct CDR3 sequences, with about 25% observed a single time. Trimming cost V 6 bases and J 1 base, with 13 bases left between them. The CDR3 spans 13 residues. The germline gives CDR1 SQVTM, CDR2 ANQGSEA. This chain connects TRBV29-1 to TRBJ2-7, with D unresolved. This specimen was PBMCs, taken before TCRalphabeta/CD19-depleted stem cell transplant. The receptor's source is a girl aged 2 to 10 with Fanconi anemia, due to receive a stem cell transplant. This chain's CDR3 is CSVYDGLSYEQYF. CDR3 bases: TGCAGCGTATACGACGGCCTTTCCTACGAGCAGTACTTC.